Listed here is a single T cell receptor (beta chain). No antigen is known for it. Base quality data are lacking; no much larger clone is found one base away. Libraries came from the immunoSEQ multiplex PCR assay. For the multiplex PCR, a mixture combining 60 forward primers for TCR Vbeta segments and 13 reverse primers for TCR Jbeta segments was used. The CDR3 region of rearranged TCR beta genes was amplified from genomic DNA by a multiplex PCR assay. On the Illumina HiSeq System, the amplified TCR beta libraries were sequenced as 87-base-pair reads. For the original study's pipeline: A later analysis counted about 80 million unique TCR beta chains across the 550 to 800 repertoires, and some 12 million of these chains were shared by at least two donors. To remove PCR and sequencing errors, raw reads were error-corrected and collapsed into unique sequences using a nearest-neighbor algorithm that merged closely related sequences. Alignment of CDR3 sequences to IMGT reference sequences was used to assign V, D and J gene segments. For a sequence to be retained, at least a six-nucleotide match to both a V gene segment and a J gene segment was required. Rearrangements were called productive when the CDR3 lacked stop codons and stayed in frame with V and J; all others were non-productive. CDR3 was defined by IMGT convention, running from the second conserved V-encoded cysteine to the conserved J-encoded phenylalanine. In an earlier analysis of 500 to 650 of the donors, sequences lacking an unambiguous match to a single V gene segment were excluded. In an earlier analysis of a few hundred of the donors, V segments were called functional above 56.7% productive rearrangements and were called segregating when the between-donor standard deviation exceeded 5%. A statistical classification framework was built to diagnose cytomegalovirus status from the catalog of TCR beta chain sequences. In a later analysis, V and J genes were assigned by comparing TCR nucleotide sequences against IMGT/GENE-DB human TR gene sequences. A later analysis assigned CDR3 sequences and most-parsimonious VDJ recombination scenarios with the TCRdist pipeline. A later analysis defined each TCR beta chain by its CDR3 amino acid sequence plus V-gene family, and excluded reads lacking a unique V-gene family. To address suspected cross-contamination and a sequencing artifact, a later analysis removed several hundred highly shared, low-generation-probability nucleotide sequences. In a later analysis, a clonal expansion index was calculated for each public chain from normalized within-repertoire ranks of inferred template counts. In a later analysis, generation probabilities were computed using a VDJ recombination model fitted to out-of-frame rearrangements, and the results were checked against IGoR. Hypergeometric tests were used in a later analysis to score TCR-TCR, TCR-HLA and TCR-CMV co-occurrence, with a repertoire-size bias correction applied to the TCR pairs. In a later analysis, false discovery rates were estimated by permuting HLA or CMV assignments 20 times. In a later analysis, co-occurring TCRs were grouped with DBSCAN, and TCRdist sequence similarity was added when clustering was performed within HLA-allele-positive subsets. Repertoires with fewer than 30,000 or more than 120,000 public chains, plus five repertoires with anomalous nucleotide sharing, were excluded from co-occurrence clustering. Here the immuneACCESS table is served through TCRdb, limited to in-frame sequences with V and J called. Missing clones are a known gap in these copies; in checked studies unresolved V genes cover under half, and the rest lacks a known reason. V, J and clone size reflect that table, while D and trimming were determined from the DNA. Within this sample are about 82,000 clones, with approximately 74% of them counted one time only. Jointly, the top ten make up about 6.2% of the sample.

In total, 500 to 700 healthy bone marrow donors made up the cohort. At the time of sampling, all cohort members were nominally healthy, though unrecorded immune exposures were likely present. The donor tested CMV seropositive, placing the donor among the 289 seropositive members of the cohort. Each donor provided a peripheral blood sample, and peripheral blood mononuclear cells were used for TCR beta sequencing. Genomic DNA extraction from the blood cell samples was performed with the Qiagen DNeasy Blood Extraction Kit. This entry belongs to a study of cytomegalovirus exposure and HLA in healthy donors (dated by TCRdb to about 2017). As for the study more broadly: An earlier analysis of 587 of the donors reported 276 Gb of sequence data and 117 million unique TCR beta sequences obtained from some 200 million T cells. A later analysis re-examined previously published TCR beta repertoires from roughly 720 donors and added high-resolution HLA genotyping to investigate patterns of TCR occurrence. Typing coverage differed by locus: A, B, C, DRB1 and DQB1 were typed in about 629-640 donors, DQA1 in around 500, DPA1 in some 610, and DPB1 in around 440. An earlier analysis of some 600 of the donors applied high-throughput TCR beta sequencing to assess whether each TCR beta V gene segment acted as functional or pseudogenic. An early release that covered about 600 HLA-typed donors contained about 300 gigabases of sequencing data and about 84 million unique TCR sequences. Donor age, sex, ethnicity and CMV serostatus were compiled alongside the repertoire data. The study profiled the T cell repertoires of 500 to 800 subjects by immunosequencing and related them to cytomegalovirus serostatus. All discovery cohort repertoires had been generated on a single sequencing platform. High-throughput TCR immunosequencing, statistical association of individual TCRs with disease status, and machine learning were combined to predict cytomegalovirus infection status. A later genetic analysis took genome-wide SNP genotypes for about three fifths of the 666 donors and used that subset as a discovery cohort. Of the 398 genotyped donors, about 80% fell in the genetic ancestry cluster associated with self-reported Caucasian donors. On average, 235,054 unique TCR beta nucleotide sequences were sequenced per donor among 350 to 400 genotyped donors of the cohort, with about 17% of those sequences being non-productive. Rather than drawing on any new phenotypic data, the later analysis identified candidate immune exposures from TCR beta sequences and the way those sequences occurred across donors. The study was designed to test whether signatures of past pathogen exposure could be identified by cataloging public T cell receptors. Four to six DR-DQ haplotypes were handled as single units for association and clustering, since linkage in the cohort was strong. Along with the 666-subject first cohort, a separate validation cohort of some 130 different subjects was used. Class I and class II HLA loci were covered by the typing at four-digit resolution. Broader findings and caveats from the paper: Linkage disequilibrium might explain the correlated functional status among segregating V segments, but an unknown experimental factor could not be ruled out. An association between a missense DCLRE1C variant and V-gene and J-gene trimming of TCR beta chains was found in a later genetic analysis and replicated in an independent cohort. The authors suggested that the approach could potentially be extended to other disease states and immunological phenotypes. This cohort had only TCR beta chains sequenced, and the lack of alpha or paired-chain data limited which features could be detected. The only immune exposure information available for the cohort was CMV serostatus. Three of the identified cytomegalovirus-associated TCR beta chains were confirmed in vitro to be specific for cytomegalovirus antigens. Compared with the approximately 670-donor mean, donors in an Asian-associated ancestry cluster had fewer N-insertions in productive TCRs, according to a later genetic analysis. In an earlier analysis of a few hundred of the donors, most TCR beta V segments were observed in productive rearrangements about 87% or about 30% of the time, broadly matching IMGT annotations. Because counts were too low, roughly 17 rarely observed V segments, including chromosome 9 orphons, were left out of the earlier analysis of a few hundred of the donors. The study listed 150 to 200 TCR beta chains as associated with cytomegalovirus. When HLA alleles, especially DR and DQ, strongly co-occurred, attributing TCR associations to individual alleles was difficult. A cluster of highly shared sequence variants was judged likely to be a technical artifact of the sequencing pipeline. Several of the top co-occurrence clusters appeared to be linked to parvovirus B19, influenza, CMV and Epstein-Barr virus, according to a later analysis. The classifier was reported to diagnose cytomegalovirus status with high specificity and sensitivity in both the original cohort and the validation cohort. HLA typing was unavailable for some donors at each locus, so association tests used only the typed subset. In a later analysis, 16,951 TCR beta sequences were associated with specific HLA alleles at a false discovery rate of 0.05. The 87-base-pair reads could not distinguish some IMGT-functional V segments, including TRBV6-2 and TRBV6-3, so those segments were excluded. In a later analysis, HLA-associated TCR beta chains were found to be more clonally expanded and to have lower generation probabilities than equally common non-associated chains. Across donors, most TCR sequences were observed very rarely, whereas some public TCRs were present in many individuals. A further reported finding was that TCR beta sequences accurately predicted the HLA-A and HLA-B alleles for most subjects in the first cohort. In a later analysis, the rate of TCR association differed among HLA loci, with DRB1 alleles having the most associated TCRs and HLA-C alleles having the fewest. Presence/absence analyses assumed roughly uniform sequencing depth across donors, an assumption that may not hold. In a later analysis, most CMV-associated TCR beta chains were found to appear HLA-restricted, with HLA associations seemingly driven largely by CMV exposure.

Relative to germline, V is 0 bases shorter and J is 7 bases shorter, with 10 bases between their ends. Counted from cysteine to phenylalanine, this CDR3 has 13 amino acids. Of all the DNA, just the CDR3 is kept, 39 bases in frame from base 1. CDR1 GTSNPN and CDR2 SVGIG were looked up in the germline V gene (reference sequence). The sequence derives from a woman between 45 and 65 years old in good health and CMV-seropositive. What was sequenced was PBMCs. The receptor chain draws on TRBV30 and TRBJ1-5; D gene: possibly TRBD1, on 5 matching bases. The CDR3: CAWSVRRGQPQHF. The bases read TGTGCCTGGAGTGTAAGACGGGGGCAGCCCCAGCATTTT.